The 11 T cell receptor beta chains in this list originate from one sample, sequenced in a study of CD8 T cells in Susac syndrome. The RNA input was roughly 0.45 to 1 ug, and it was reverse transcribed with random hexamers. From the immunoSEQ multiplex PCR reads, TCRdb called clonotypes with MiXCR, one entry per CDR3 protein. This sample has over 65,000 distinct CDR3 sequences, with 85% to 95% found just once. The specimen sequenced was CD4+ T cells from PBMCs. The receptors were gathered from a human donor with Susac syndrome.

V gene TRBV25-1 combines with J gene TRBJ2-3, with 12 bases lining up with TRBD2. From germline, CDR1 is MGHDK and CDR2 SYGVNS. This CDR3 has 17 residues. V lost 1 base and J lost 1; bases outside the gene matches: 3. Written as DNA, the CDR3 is TGTGCCAGCAGTGAATGGACTAGCGGGGAGGGCACAGATACGCAGTATTTT. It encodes CASSEWTSGEGTDTQYF.

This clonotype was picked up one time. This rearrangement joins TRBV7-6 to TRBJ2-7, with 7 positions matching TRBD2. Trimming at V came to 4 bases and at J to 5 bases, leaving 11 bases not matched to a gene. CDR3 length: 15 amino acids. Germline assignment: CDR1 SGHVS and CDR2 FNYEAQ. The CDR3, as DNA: TGTGCCAGCAGCTCCCCCGGGCGGGAGTTGAACGAGCAGTACTTC. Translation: CASSSPGRELNEQYF.

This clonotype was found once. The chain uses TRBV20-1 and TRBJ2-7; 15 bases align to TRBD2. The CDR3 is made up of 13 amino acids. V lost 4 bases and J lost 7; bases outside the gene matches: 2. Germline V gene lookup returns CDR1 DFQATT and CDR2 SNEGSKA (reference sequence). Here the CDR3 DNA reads TGCAGTGCTAAGGGACTAGCGGGAGGAGAGCAGTACTTC. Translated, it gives CSAKGLAGGEQYF.

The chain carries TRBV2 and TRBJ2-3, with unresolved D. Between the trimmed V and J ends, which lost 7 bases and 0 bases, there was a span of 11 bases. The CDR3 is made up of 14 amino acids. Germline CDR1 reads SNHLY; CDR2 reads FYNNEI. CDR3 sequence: CASTSAMSTDTQYF. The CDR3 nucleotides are TGTGCCAGCACTAGTGCCATGAGCACAGATACGCAGTATTTT.

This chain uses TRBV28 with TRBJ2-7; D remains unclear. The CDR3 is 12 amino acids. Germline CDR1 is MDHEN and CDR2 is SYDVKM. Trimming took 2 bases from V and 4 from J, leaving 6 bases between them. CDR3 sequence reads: CASSLLIYEQYF. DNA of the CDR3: TGTGCCAGCAGTTTACTGATTTACGAGCAGTACTTC.

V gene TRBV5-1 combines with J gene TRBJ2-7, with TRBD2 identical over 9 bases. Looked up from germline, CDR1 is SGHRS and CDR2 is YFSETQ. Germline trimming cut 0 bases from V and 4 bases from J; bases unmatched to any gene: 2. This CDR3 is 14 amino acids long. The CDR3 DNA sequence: TGCGCCAGCAGCTTGGTTAGCGGGAGTTACGAGCAGTACTTC. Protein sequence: CASSLVSGSYEQYF.

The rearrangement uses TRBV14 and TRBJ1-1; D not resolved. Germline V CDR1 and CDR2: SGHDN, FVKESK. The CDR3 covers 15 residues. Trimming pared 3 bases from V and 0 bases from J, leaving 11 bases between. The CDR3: CASSQTQNMNTEAFF. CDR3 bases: TGTGCCAGCAGCCAGACACAGAACATGAACACTGAAGCTTTCTTT. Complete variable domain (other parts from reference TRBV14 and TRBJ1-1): EAGVTQFPSHSVIEKGQTVTLRCDPISGHDNLYWYRRVMGKEIKFLLHFVKESKQDESGMPNNRFLAERTGGTYSTLKVQPAELEDSGVYFCASSQTQNMNTEAFFGQGTRLTVV.

The CDR3 is CSASVFYLGQQNIQYF. The DNA for the CDR3 is TGCAGTGCTAGTGTTTTTTACTTGGGTCAGCAAAACATTCAGTACTTC. The V gene is TRBV20-1, the J gene TRBJ2-4; D gene unclear. CDR3 length: 16 amino acids. Germline CDR1 DFQATT, CDR2 SNEGSKA (reference sequence). The V end was cut by 3 bases, the J end by 5 bases, with 20 bases between.

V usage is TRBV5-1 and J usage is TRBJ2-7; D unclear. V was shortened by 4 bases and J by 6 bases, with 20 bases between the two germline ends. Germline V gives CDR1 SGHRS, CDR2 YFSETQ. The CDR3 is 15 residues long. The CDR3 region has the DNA TGCGCCAGCAGCCTGCCCGAGACCTTGGCAAGCGAGCAGTACTTC. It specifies CASSLPETLASEQYF. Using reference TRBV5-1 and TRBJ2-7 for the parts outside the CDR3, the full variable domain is KAGVTQTPRYLIKTRGQQVTLSCSPISGHRSVSWYQQTPGQGLQFLFEYFSETQRNKGNFPGRFSGRQFSNSRSEMNVSTLELGDSALYLCASSLPETLASEQYFGPGTRLTVT.

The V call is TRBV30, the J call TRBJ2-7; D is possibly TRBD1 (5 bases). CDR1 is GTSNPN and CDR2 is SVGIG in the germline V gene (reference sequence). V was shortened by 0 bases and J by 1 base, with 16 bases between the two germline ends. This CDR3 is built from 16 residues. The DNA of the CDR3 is TGTGCCTGGAGTGTAGCCCCAGGGTCACTATCCTACGAGCAGTACTTC. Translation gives CAWSVAPGSLSYEQYF.

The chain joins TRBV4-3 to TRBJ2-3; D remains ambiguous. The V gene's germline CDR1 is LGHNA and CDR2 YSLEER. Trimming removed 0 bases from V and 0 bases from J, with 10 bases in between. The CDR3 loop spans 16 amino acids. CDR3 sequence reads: CASSQERSLSTDTQYF. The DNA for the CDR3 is TGCGCCAGCAGCCAAGAACGGAGCTTAAGCACAGATACGCAGTATTTT.